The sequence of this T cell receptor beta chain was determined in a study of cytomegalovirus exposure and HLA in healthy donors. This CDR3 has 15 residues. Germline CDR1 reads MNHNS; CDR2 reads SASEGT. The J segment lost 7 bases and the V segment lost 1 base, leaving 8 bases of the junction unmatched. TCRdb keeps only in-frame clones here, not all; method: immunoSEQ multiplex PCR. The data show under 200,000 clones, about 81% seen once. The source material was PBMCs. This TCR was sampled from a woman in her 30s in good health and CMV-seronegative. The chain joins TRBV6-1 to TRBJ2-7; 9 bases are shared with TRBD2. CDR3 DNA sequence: TGTGCCAGCAGTGAAGGACTAGCGGATCCACTAGAGCAGTACTTC. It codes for CASSEGLADPLEQYF.